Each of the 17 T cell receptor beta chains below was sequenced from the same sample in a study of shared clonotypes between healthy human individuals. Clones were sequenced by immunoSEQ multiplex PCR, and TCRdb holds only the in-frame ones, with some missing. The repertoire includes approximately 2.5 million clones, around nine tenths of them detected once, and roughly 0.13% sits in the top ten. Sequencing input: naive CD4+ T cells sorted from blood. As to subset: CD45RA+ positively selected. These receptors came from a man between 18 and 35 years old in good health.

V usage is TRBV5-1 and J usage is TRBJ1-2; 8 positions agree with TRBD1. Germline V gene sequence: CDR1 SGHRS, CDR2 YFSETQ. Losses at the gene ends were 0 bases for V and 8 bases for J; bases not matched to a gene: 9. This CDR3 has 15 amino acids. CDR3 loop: CASSLVLQGAGGYTF. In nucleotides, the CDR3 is TGCGCCAGCAGCTTGGTTCTTCAGGGGGCGGGCGGCTACACCTTC.

CDR3 DNA: TGTGCCAGCAGCTTAGATTCCAGGGCCCAAGAGACCCAGTACTTC. Protein sequence: CASSLDSRAQETQYF. The chain employs TRBV7-2 and TRBJ2-5; possible D gene TRBD1, 5 bases. Germline CDR1 is SGHTA and CDR2 is FQGNSA. Trimming took 1 base from V and 1 from J, leaving 10 bases between them. The CDR3 length is 15 residues.

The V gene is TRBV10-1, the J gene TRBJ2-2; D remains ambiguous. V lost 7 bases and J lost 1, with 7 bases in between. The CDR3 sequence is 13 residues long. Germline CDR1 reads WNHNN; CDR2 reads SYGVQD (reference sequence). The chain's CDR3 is CASNKENTGELFF. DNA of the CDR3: TGCGCCAGCAACAAAGAGAACACCGGGGAGCTGTTTTTT.

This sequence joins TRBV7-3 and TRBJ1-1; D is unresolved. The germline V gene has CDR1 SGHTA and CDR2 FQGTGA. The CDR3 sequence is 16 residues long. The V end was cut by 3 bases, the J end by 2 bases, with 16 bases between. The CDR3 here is CASSFRRPGGNTEAFF. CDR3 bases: TGTGCCAGCAGCTTTAGAAGACCAGGCGGAAACACTGAAGCTTTCTTT. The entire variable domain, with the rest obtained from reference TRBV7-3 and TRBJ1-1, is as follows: GAGVSQTPSNKVTEKGKYVELRCDPISGHTALYWYRQSLGQGPEFLIYFQGTGAADDSGLPNDRFFAVRPEGSVSTLKIQRTERGDSAVYLCASSFRRPGGNTEAFFGQGTRLTVV.

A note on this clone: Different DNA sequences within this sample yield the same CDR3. The CDR3 here is CASSFGTYNSPLHF. In nucleotides, the CDR3 is TGTGCCAGCAGTTTCGGGACGTATAATTCACCCCTCCACTTT. The chain recombines TRBV27 with TRBJ1-6; D possibly corresponds to TRBD1 (5 bases). V lost 3 bases to trimming and J lost 4 bases, with 7 bases between them. Per germline, CDR1 MNHEY and CDR2 SMNVEV (reference sequence). There are 14 residues in the CDR3.

CDR3 loop: CASSYRLAGDHEQFF. The CDR3 region has the DNA TGTGCCAGCAGTTACAGACTAGCGGGGGACCATGAGCAGTTCTTC. The chain employs TRBV28 and TRBJ2-1; 12 bases align to TRBD2. The CDR3 totals 15 residues. The junction had 6 bases not matched to a gene; V was cut back by 4 bases and J by 8 bases. CDR1 is MDHEN, CDR2 SYDVKM, per germline.

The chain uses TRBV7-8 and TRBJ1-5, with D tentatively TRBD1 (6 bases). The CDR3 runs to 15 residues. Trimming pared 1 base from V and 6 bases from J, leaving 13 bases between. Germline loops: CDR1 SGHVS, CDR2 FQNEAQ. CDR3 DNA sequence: TGTGCCAGCAGCTTAGACGGGGGGGCAGTTCAGCCCCAGCATTTT. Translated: CASSLDGGAVQPQHF.

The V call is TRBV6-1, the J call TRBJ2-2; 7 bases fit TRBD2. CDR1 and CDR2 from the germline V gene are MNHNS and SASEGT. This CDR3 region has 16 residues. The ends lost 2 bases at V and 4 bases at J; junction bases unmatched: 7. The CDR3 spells CASSEMGSGVTGELFF. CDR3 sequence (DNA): TGTGCCAGCAGTGAAATGGGCAGCGGGGTCACCGGGGAGCTGTTTTTT.

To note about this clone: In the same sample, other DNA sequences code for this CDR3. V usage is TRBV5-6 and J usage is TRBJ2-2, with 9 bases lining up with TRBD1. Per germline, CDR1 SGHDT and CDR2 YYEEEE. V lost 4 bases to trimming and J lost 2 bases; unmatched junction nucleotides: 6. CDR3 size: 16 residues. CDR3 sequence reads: CASSPRTGGNTGELFF. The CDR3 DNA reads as TGTGCCAGCAGCCCGCGCACAGGGGGCAACACCGGGGAGCTGTTTTTT.

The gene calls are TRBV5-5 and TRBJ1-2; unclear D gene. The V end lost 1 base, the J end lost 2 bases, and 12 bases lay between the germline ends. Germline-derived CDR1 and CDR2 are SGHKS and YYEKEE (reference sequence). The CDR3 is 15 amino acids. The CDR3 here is CASSLWRVLNYGYTF. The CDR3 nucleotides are TGTGCCAGCAGCTTGTGGAGGGTCTTGAACTATGGCTACACCTTC.

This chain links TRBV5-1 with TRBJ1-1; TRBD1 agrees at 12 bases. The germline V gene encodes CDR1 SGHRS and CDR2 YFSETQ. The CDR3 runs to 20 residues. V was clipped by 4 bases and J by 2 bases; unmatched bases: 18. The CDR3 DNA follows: TGCGCCAGCAGCCGCCTTTTCGACACCGGGACAGGGGGCCTTAACACTGAAGCTTTCTTT. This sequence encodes CASSRLFDTGTGGLNTEAFF.

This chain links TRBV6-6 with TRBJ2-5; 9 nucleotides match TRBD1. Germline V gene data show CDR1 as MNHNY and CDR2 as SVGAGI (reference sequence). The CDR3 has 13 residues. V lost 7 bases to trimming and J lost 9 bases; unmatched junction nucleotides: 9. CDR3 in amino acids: CASTIGTGTAQYF. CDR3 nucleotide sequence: TGTGCCAGCACCATCGGGACAGGGACGGCCCAGTACTTC.

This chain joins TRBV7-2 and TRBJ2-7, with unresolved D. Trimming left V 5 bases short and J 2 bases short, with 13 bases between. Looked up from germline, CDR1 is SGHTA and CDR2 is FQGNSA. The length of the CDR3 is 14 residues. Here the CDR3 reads CASSPGLGPYEQYF. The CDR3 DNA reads TGTGCCAGCAGCCCCGGCCTGGGTCCCTACGAGCAGTACTTC.

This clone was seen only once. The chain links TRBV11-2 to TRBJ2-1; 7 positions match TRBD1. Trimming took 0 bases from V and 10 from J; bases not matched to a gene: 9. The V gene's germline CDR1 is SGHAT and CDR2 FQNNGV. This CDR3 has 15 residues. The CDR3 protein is CASSLEATGSVEQFF. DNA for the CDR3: TGTGCCAGCAGCTTAGAGGCGACAGGGTCTGTCGAGCAGTTCTTC.

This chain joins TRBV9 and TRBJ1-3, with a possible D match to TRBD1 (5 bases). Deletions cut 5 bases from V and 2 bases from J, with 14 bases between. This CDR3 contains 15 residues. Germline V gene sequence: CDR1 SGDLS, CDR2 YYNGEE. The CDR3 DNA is TGTGCCAGCAGTGCGATCGGGACCCCTGGAAACACCATATATTTT. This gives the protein CASSAIGTPGNTIYF.

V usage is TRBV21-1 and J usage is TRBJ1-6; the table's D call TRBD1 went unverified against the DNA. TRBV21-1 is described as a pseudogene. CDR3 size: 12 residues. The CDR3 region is CASSHPPGRDHF. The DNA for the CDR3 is TGTGCCAGCAGCCATCCTCCGGGCAGGGACCACTTT.

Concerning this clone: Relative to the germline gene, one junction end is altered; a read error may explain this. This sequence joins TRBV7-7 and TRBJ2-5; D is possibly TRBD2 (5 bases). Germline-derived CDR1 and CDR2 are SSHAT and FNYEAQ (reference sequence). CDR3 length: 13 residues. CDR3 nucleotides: TGTGCTAGCAGCAACGGGCCCCTGGAGGCCCAGTACTTC. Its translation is CASSNGPLEAQYF. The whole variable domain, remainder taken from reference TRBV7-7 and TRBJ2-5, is GAGVSQSPRYKVTKRGQDVTLRCDPISSHATLYWYQQALGQGPEFLTYFNYEAQPDKSGLPSDRFSAERPEGSISTLTIQRTEQRDSAMYRCASSNGPLEAQYFGPGTRLLVL.